This TCR beta chain is drawn from a study of blood T cells in healthy people across ages. Germline-derived CDR1 and CDR2 are MNHEY and SVGAGI. The CDR3 contains 16 residues. A second PCR, run for roughly 7 to 11 cycles, used a sample-barcoded 5' primer plus a J-beta primer mix. TCRdb processed the 5' RACE reads anew with MiXCR; each CDR3 protein has one entry. The sample holds hundreds of thousands of distinct CDR3 sequences, just under 25% seen once. The sample was also reused in another study, on T cells of mothers and their children.

This TCR was sampled from a boy between 10 and 17 years old in good health. The V gene is TRBV6-5, the J gene TRBJ2-5, with D perhaps given as TRBD1 or TRBD2 (5 bases each). Matching the DNA end better, TRBJ2-7 makes the J call doubtful. Sequencing was done on a sample of blood. CDR3 in amino acids: CASSYSAGTESYEQYF. CDR3 in DNA: TGTGCCAGCAGTTACTCAGCCGGGACGGAGTCCTACGAGCAGTACTTC.